The rows below give T cell receptor beta chains drawn from one sample of a study of cytomegalovirus exposure and HLA in healthy donors. The method was immunoSEQ multiplex PCR; TCRdb's version includes in-frame clones alone and lacks a portion of them. This sample has 150,000 to 200,000 clones, with 72% found just once. The sample taken for sequencing was PBMCs. The origin of the receptors is a human donor in good health. Both conserved end residues are part of each CDR3. The order of the fields is V gene, clone size, J gene, D gene, CDR3 DNA, CDR3 protein. The D gene is left open where the match is weak. Part of the rows lack a size; the others show once, few, many or a class for expanded clones.

TRBV14	NA	TRBJ2-3	TRBD2	TGTGCCAGCAGCCAGGGGACTAGCGGGGGGGCCCCAGATACGCAGTATTTT	CASSQGTSGGAPDTQYF
TRBV19	few	TRBJ1-1	NA	TGTGCCAGTAGTTCCACAGGGAACACTGAAGCTTTCTTT	CASSSTGNTEAFF
TRBV25-1	NA	TRBJ2-5	NA	TGTGCCACCGAACCAACAGGGTGGGAGACCCAGTACTTC	CATEPTGWETQYF
TRBV27	NA	TRBJ2-7	NA	TGTGCCAGCAGTTCCGACAGCTACGAGCAGTACTTC	CASSSDSYEQYF
TRBV27	NA	TRBJ2-3	TRBD2	TGTGCCAGCAGTTCACTAGCGGGGACCAGCACAGATACGCAGTATTTT	CASSSLAGTSTDTQYF
TRBV6-1	few	TRBJ2-7	TRBD1	TGTGCCTCTTCGACAGGGGGGGATTGGGAGCAGTACTTC	CASSTGGDWEQYF
TRBV5-1	NA	TRBJ2-2	NA	TGCGCCAGCAGCTTGGAACAGGGAACCGGGGAGCTGTTTTTT	CASSLEQGTGELFF
TRBV4-1	NA	TRBJ1-1	NA	TGCGCCAGCAGCCAAGTTAACAGGGAGACTGAAGCTTTCTTT	CASSQVNRETEAFF
TRBV9	NA	TRBJ2-1	TRBD2	TGTGCCAGCAGCCTCGGACTAGCGGGGGACTACAATGAGCAGTTCTTC	CASSLGLAGDYNEQFF
TRBV5-8	NA	TRBJ1-1	NA	TGTGCCAGCAGCTCCCGGGGGGGGTTGGACACTGAAGCTTTCTTT	CASSSRGGLDTEAFF
TRBV19	NA	TRBJ2-7	TRBD2	TGTGCCAGTAGTATAAGGCGCGGGGGCTCCTACGAGCAGTACTTC	CASSIRRGGSYEQYF
TRBV6-1	NA	TRBJ1-1	NA	TGTGCCAGCAGTGAAAGGGGCTTGGGGGGGGGCGGCACTGAAGCTTTCTTT	CASSERGLGGGGTEAFF
TRBV14	NA	TRBJ2-1	NA	TGTGCCAGCAGTCGGTACAATGAGCAGTTCTTC	CASSRYNEQFF
TRBV6-1	few	TRBJ2-1	NA	TGTGCCAGCAGAAGCCAGGACAGCAACAATGAGCAGTTCTTC	CASRSQDSNNEQFF
TRBV2	NA	TRBJ1-2	TRBD1	TGTGCCAGCAGTGGGGACAGCGCGAACTATGGCTACACCTTC	CASSGDSANYGYTF
TRBV5-1	few	TRBJ1-1	NA	TGCGCCAGCAGTCCACAGAGCAGCAACACTGAAGCTTTCTTT	CASSPQSSNTEAFF
TRBV9	NA	TRBJ2-7	TRBD1	TGTGCCAGCAGCGCCAGACAGGGGCTCACCTACGAGCAGTACTTC	CASSARQGLTYEQYF
TRBV27	NA	TRBJ2-7	NA	TGTGCCAGCAGTCCACAGGGTTACGAGCAGTACTTC	CASSPQGYEQYF
TRBV29-1	few	TRBJ1-5	NA	TGCAGCGCTTTTCCCCCCCACAGGGAGCGGGACAATCAGCCCCAGCATTTT	CSAFPPHRERDNQPQHF
TRBV9	few	TRBJ2-3	TRBD2	TGTGCCAGCAGCGCAAACACCGGGGGGATCACAGATACGCAGTATTTT	CASSANTGGITDTQYF
TRBV7-7	NA	TRBJ2-7	NA	TGTGCTAGCAGCCCTACGTGGGACAAAAGGGACGAGCAGTACTTC	CASSPTWDKRDEQYF
TRBV14	NA	TRBJ1-2	NA	TGTGCCAGCAGCCACCTAACGCAGGGGAACTATGGCTACACCTTC	CASSHLTQGNYGYTF
TRBV4-1	NA	TRBJ1-1	NA	TGCGCTGCAGGAGGGAACACTGAAGCTTTCTTT	CAAGGNTEAFF
TRBV14	NA	TRBJ2-7	NA	TGTGCCAGCAGCCAGCCCAGACAGAGCTCCTACGAGCAGTACTTC	CASSQPRQSSYEQYF
TRBV19	NA	TRBJ1-1	TRBD1	TGTGCCAGTAGTAGTAGGGACGGGACAGGGGAGGGCACTGAAGCTTTCTTT	CASSSRDGTGEGTEAFF
TRBV30	NA	TRBJ2-4	NA	TGTGCCTGGAGTGTAGCCGGGCTCAGAGGGTTAGCCAAAAACATTCAGTACTTC	CAWSVAGLRGLAKNIQYF
TRBV7-9	NA	TRBJ1-6	NA	TGTGCCAGCAGCTTAGAGGGGGACCTTAGGTCACCCCTCCACTTT	CASSLEGDLRSPLHF
TRBV6-5	NA	TRBJ2-2	NA	TGTGCCAGCATCCCCCGACTAGAGGCCGGGGAGCTGTTTTTT	CASIPRLEAGELFF
TRBV6-5	once	TRBJ1-5	NA	TGTGCCAGCAGTTACGGGGCCCCCCACGGGCATCAGCCCCAGCATTTT	CASSYGAPHGHQPQHF
TRBV5-1	NA	TRBJ2-4	TRBD2	TGCGCCAGCAGCTTGGACACGGGGGGGAGGATTCAGTACTTC	CASSLDTGGRIQYF
TRBV7-7	NA	TRBJ2-7	NA	TGTGCTAGCAGCTCCTATAGGGGCTACGAGCAGTACTTC	CASSSYRGYEQYF
TRBV5-1	NA	TRBJ1-6	TRBD1	TGCGCCAGCAGCAGCAGACAGGGCGGCGATTCACCCCTCCACTTT	CASSSRQGGDSPLHF
TRBV7-8	NA	TRBJ2-7	TRBD2	TGTGCCAGCAGCCGGGGCTGGGAGGGAGAGCAGTACTTC	CASSRGWEGEQYF
TRBV28	NA	TRBJ1-2	NA	TGTGCCAGCAGAGAGAGCTATGGCTACACCTTC	CASRESYGYTF
TRBV12-5	once	TRBJ2-5	NA	TGTGCTAGTGGTTTGGCTACGTACCAAGAGACCCAGTACTTC	CASGLATYQETQYF
TRBV7-6	NA	TRBJ1-1	TRBD1	TGTGCCAGCAGCATCGGACAGGGGGCAGGCGCTGAAGCTTTCTTT	CASSIGQGAGAEAFF
TRBV4-3	NA	TRBJ2-3	TRBD1	TGCGCCAGCAGCCAAGATTGGACAGGGAGCACAGATACGCAGTATTTT	CASSQDWTGSTDTQYF
TRBV29-1	NA	TRBJ1-2	TRBD1	TGCAGCGTTGGGGGGGACAGGGAGAGAATGCATGGCTACACCTTC	CSVGGDRERMHGYTF
TRBV13	NA	TRBJ2-7	NA	TGTGCCAGCAGCTTAGGTCTAGCGAGAGGGCCCTACGAGCAGTACTTC	CASSLGLARGPYEQYF
TRBV4-1	NA	TRBJ2-7	NA	TGCGCCAGCAGCCAAGATCCGGGGGCCTACGAGCAGTACTTC	CASSQDPGAYEQYF
TRBV5-6	NA	TRBJ2-4	NA	TGTGCCAGCAGCTTGGTTGGGGGCCGGGCCAAAAACATTCAGTACTTC	CASSLVGGRAKNIQYF
TRBV7-2	NA	TRBJ2-7	NA	TGTGCCAGCAGCTCGCGCTCCTACGAGCAGTACTTC	CASSSRSYEQYF
TRBV4-3	NA	TRBJ1-4	NA	TGCGCCAGCAGCCAAGACGGCGGAGGGTGGAAACTGTTTTTT	CASSQDGGGWKLFF
TRBV2	NA	TRBJ2-2	TRBD2	TGTGCCAGCAGTGTGGGGGTAGCGGGGACGAACACCGGGGAGCTGTTTTTT	CASSVGVAGTNTGELFF
TRBV19	NA	TRBJ2-5	TRBD2	TGTGCCAGTGCTAGCGGGGGTAAGGGGACCCAGTACTTC	CASASGGKGTQYF